The 26 T cell receptor beta chains presented below share a single source sample, sequenced in a study of regulatory T cells in long-lasting Graves disease. Through Arm-PCR of CDR3 regions and iRepertoire HTBI primers, TCR beta libraries were built. Using its own MiXCR run on the multiplex PCR reads, TCRdb lists one record per CDR3 protein. This table has roughly 520,000 distinct CDR3 sequences, approximately 12% appearing once. Time point indicated: newly diagnosed GD, antithyroid drugs for less than 3 months. RNA from PBMCs was the source of the TCR library. The sample was also linked to a second study, of T cells in Graves' hyperthyroidism and ophthalmopathy.

The input for sequencing was peripheral blood mononuclear cells (PBMCs), taken at new diagnosis, from a patient treated with antithyroid drugs. The source is a woman aged 25-40 years with Graves disease.

In this sample, this clonotype turned up many times. This chain joins TRBV28 and TRBJ1-1, with D uncertain. The CDR3 extends over 12 amino acids. CDR1 and CDR2 from the germline V gene are MDHEN and SYDVKM. Trimming left V 6 bases short and J 4 bases short, with 9 bases between. CDR3 bases: TGTGCCAGCAGCTTCTGGGGCACTGAAGCTTTCTTT. Translated, it gives CASSFWGTEAFF.

The chain recombines TRBV18 with TRBJ2-5; D assignment may be TRBD1 or TRBD2 (6 bases each). Germline V gene lookup returns CDR1 KGHSH and CDR2 LQKENI. The CDR3 sequence is 17 residues long. V was clipped by 1 base and J by 5 bases, with 20 bases between them. CDR3 DNA sequence: TGTGCCAGCTCACCACGGAGGGATTGGGGGGCGCAGGAGACCCAGTACTTC. Translating gives CASSPRRDWGAQETQYF.

Many counts were recorded for this clonotype. The J gene is TRBJ2-1, the V gene TRBV6-5; D might be TRBD2 (6 bases). The CDR3 is 17 amino acids. V lost 5 bases and J 5 bases, leaving 22 bases between the germline ends. Germline CDR1 is MNHEY and CDR2 is SVGAGI. CDR3 bases: TGTGCCAGCAGTGCGGTAAGGGAGGTCCCCCTCGACAATGAGCAGTTCTTC. This translates into CASSAVREVPLDNEQFF.

The rearrangement uses TRBV20-1 and TRBJ2-5; D not resolved. Germline assignment: CDR1 DFQATT and CDR2 SNEGSKA (reference sequence). The CDR3 is made up of 11 amino acids. V was trimmed by 2 bases and J by 5 bases, leaving 6 bases between them. The CDR3 DNA sequence: TGCAGTGCTAGATTTGGGGAGACCCAGTACTTC. Translating gives CSARFGETQYF.

In this sample, this clonotype turned up many times. The rearrangement uses TRBV6-2 or TRBV6-3 and TRBJ2-3; 9 positions match TRBD2. The CDR3 covers 14 residues. Germline CDR1 reads MNHEY; CDR2 reads SVGEGT. The ends lost 7 bases at V and 5 bases at J; junction bases unmatched: 7. The CDR3 sequence: CASTPLAGRDTQYF. The DNA of the CDR3 is TGTGCCAGCACCCCGCTAGCGGGAAGAGATACGCAGTATTTT.

This clonotype has just a few counts. The rearrangement uses TRBV6-1 and TRBJ2-4; D is uncertain. The V gene's germline CDR1 is MNHNS and CDR2 SASEGT. Trimming cost V 6 bases and J 0 bases, with 21 bases left between them. There are 18 residues in the CDR3. This chain's CDR3 is CASSVRKDSVLAKNIQYF. The CDR3 DNA reads as TGTGCCAGCAGCGTAAGGAAGGATTCGGTACTAGCCAAAAACATTCAGTACTTC.

This clonotype has at least ten counts. V gene TRBV5-1 combines with J gene TRBJ2-1; 8 bases match TRBD2. J was trimmed by 10 bases and V by 5 bases; bases with no gene match: 14. CDR1 and CDR2 from the germline V gene are SGHRS and YFSETQ. The CDR3 sequence is 15 residues long. CDR3 sequence (DNA): TGCGCCAGCAGTGCGGCAGCGGGAGTTACGTCCGAGCAGTTCTTC. Protein: CASSAAAGVTSEQFF.

A few counts support this clonotype. This chain links TRBV20-1 with TRBJ2-1, with a weak D call TRBD2 (5 bases). V dropped 3 bases and J dropped 5 bases, with 17 bases sitting between them. Germline CDR1 DFQATT, CDR2 SNEGSKA (reference sequence). This CDR3 spans 15 amino acids. The CDR3 sequence: CSAREATGSNNEQFF. For the CDR3, the DNA is TGCAGTGCTAGGGAAGCCACGGGATCAAACAATGAGCAGTTCTTC.

In this sample, this clonotype turned up a few times. The chain uses TRBV28 and TRBJ2-1; D uncertain. This CDR3 contains 13 residues. Trimming shortened V by 6 bases and J by 2 bases, and 8 bases separated the two germline ends. In germline, CDR1 is MDHEN, CDR2 SYDVKM. CDR3 sequence: CASRGNTYNEQFF. CDR3 bases: TGTGCCAGCAGGGGAAATACCTACAATGAGCAGTTCTTC.

This clonotype was detected ten times or more. The rearrangement links TRBV4-3 to TRBJ2-1, with 10 bases lining up with TRBD2. V lost 1 base, J lost 8 bases, and 5 bases stayed unmatched. The CDR3 sequence is 15 residues long. CDR1 is LGHNA, CDR2 YSLEER, per germline. The CDR3 region is CASSQGSSGSYEQFF. CDR3 nucleotide sequence: TGCGCCAGCAGCCAAGGCTCTAGCGGGAGCTATGAGCAGTTCTTC.

J is TRBJ2-2 and V is TRBV6-1; D is perhaps TRBD2 (6 bases). Germline V gives CDR1 MNHNS, CDR2 SASEGT. The CDR3 is made up of 14 amino acids. V was trimmed by 7 bases and J by 8 bases, leaving 17 bases between them. In nucleotides, the CDR3 is TGTGCCAGCATGGCAATAGCGGAATGGGGGGAGCTGTTTTTT. Translation gives CASMAIAEWGELFF.

The chain carries TRBV20-1 and TRBJ2-7; maybe TRBD2 (6 bases). The CDR3 contains 14 residues. The germline V gene encodes CDR1 DFQATT and CDR2 SNEGSKA (reference sequence). The V end was cut by 3 bases, the J end by 5 bases, with 17 bases between. The CDR3 nucleotides are TGCAGTGCTAGGTTGCTAGCGAGAACGGACGAGCAGTACTTC. This codes for CSARLLARTDEQYF.

This clonotype was detected a few times. The J gene is TRBJ2-5, the V gene TRBV7-2; 11 nucleotides align to TRBD2. Germline trimming cut 2 bases from V and 0 bases from J; bases unmatched to any gene: 2. The length of the CDR3 is 16 residues. Germline assignment: CDR1 SGHTA and CDR2 FQGNSA. CDR3 nucleotides: TGTGCCAGCAGCTTATTACTAGCGGGAGACCAAGAGACCCAGTACTTC. It codes for CASSLLLAGDQETQYF.

This clonotype was counted only a few times. The V call is TRBV11-2, the J call TRBJ2-3, with 11 bases matching TRBD2. With 4 bases clipped from V and 2 bases from J, the junction kept 20 bases outside the gene matches. Germline loops: CDR1 SGHAT, CDR2 FQNNGV. There are 21 residues in the CDR3. The DNA for the CDR3 is TGTGCCAGCAGCTCGCCGTTTGGGCTAGCGGGAGGCAACGACCCCACAGATACGCAGTATTTT. The encoded protein is CASSSPFGLAGGNDPTDTQYF.

About this clonotype itself: This may arise from a read error, as a much more abundant clone is one base away. V is TRBV2 and J is TRBJ2-7, with TRBD2 matching 7 bases. J lost 3 bases, V lost 5 bases, and 13 bases had no gene match. The CDR3 runs to 16 residues. CDR1 and CDR2 from the germline V gene are SNHLY and FYNNEI. The CDR3 DNA follows: TGTGCCAGCAGTTACAACTTAGCGGGCTTTGTCTACGAGCAGTACTTC. Translation gives CASSYNLAGFVYEQYF.

V and J are TRBV5-1 and TRBJ2-3; 9 nucleotides line up with TRBD1. V gave up 4 bases and J gave up 1 base; unmatched junction bases: 7. Germline loops: CDR1 SGHRS, CDR2 YFSETQ. The CDR3 is 16 amino acids. The CDR3 DNA is TGCGCCAGCAGCCAAGACTGGGACAGGGGCACAGATACGCAGTATTTT. It yields the protein CASSQDWDRGTDTQYF.

This clonotype was detected many times. The V gene is TRBV3-1, the J gene TRBJ2-7; perhaps D is TRBD1 or TRBD2 (5 bases each). CDR3 size: 17 residues. Germline V gives CDR1 LGHDT, CDR2 YNNKEL (reference sequence). Trimming stripped 2 bases from V and 3 bases from J, with 20 bases between. CDR3 sequence (DNA): TGTGCCAGCAGCCAAAGGGACCCTCGGTACGGTTACTACGAGCAGTACTTC. Translation gives CASSQRDPRYGYYEQYF.

Remarks on this clonotype: This may come from a read error, since a much larger clone is one base off. The chain links TRBV6-2 or TRBV6-3 to TRBJ1-2; D not certain. CDR1 is MNHEY, CDR2 SVGEGT, per germline. The CDR3 contains 14 residues. The CDR3 reads CASSEADEHYGHTF. The CDR3, as DNA: TGTGCCAGCAGTGAAGCGGACGAGCACTATGGCCACACCTTC.

This clonotype was counted at least ten times. With a much larger clone just one base away, this may be a read error. This sequence joins TRBV2 and TRBJ2-1, with 9 bases identical to TRBD2. Germline loops: CDR1 SNHLY, CDR2 FYNNEI. The CDR3 is made up of 15 amino acids. The CDR3 nucleotides read TGTGCCAACAGTGACCTAGCGGGATCCTACAATGAGCAGTTCTTC. Its protein is CANSDLAGSYNEQFF. The whole variable domain, remainder taken from reference TRBV2 and TRBJ2-1, is EPEVTQTPSHQVTQMGQEVILRCVPISNHLYFYWYRQILGQKVEFLVSFYNNEISEKSEIFDDQFSVERPDGSNFTLKIRSTKLEDSAMYFCANSDLAGSYNEQFFGPGTRLTVL.

This clonotype has more than one count but fewer than ten. The chain employs TRBV20-1 and TRBJ1-2; no definite D call. This CDR3 has 11 amino acids. Per germline, CDR1 DFQATT and CDR2 SNEGSKA (reference sequence). Trimming removed 3 bases at V and 3 bases at J, with 5 bases between. The CDR3 coding sequence is TGCAGTGCTAGGATACACTATGGCTACACCTTC. Its translation is CSARIHYGYTF.

The genes are TRBV6-2 or TRBV6-3 and TRBJ1-4; 7 positions agree with TRBD1. There are 17 residues in the CDR3. J lost 7 bases, V lost 0 bases, and 11 bases had no gene match. The germline gives CDR1 MNHEY, CDR2 SVGEGT. CDR3 protein: CASSYSGTAALGEKLFF. Written as DNA, the CDR3 is TGTGCCAGCAGTTACTCTGGGACAGCCGCCTTAGGTGAAAAACTGTTTTTT.

The rearrangement links TRBV4-3 to TRBJ2-2, with D maybe TRBD2 (7 bases). The V end was cut by 0 bases, the J end by 0 bases, with 11 bases between. Per germline, CDR1 LGHNA and CDR2 YSLEER. The CDR3 is 17 amino acids. The CDR3 DNA reads as TGCGCCAGCAGCCAAGATTGGGGGGGCGCGAACACCGGGGAGCTGTTTTTT. This gives the protein CASSQDWGGANTGELFF.

This chain links TRBV20-1 with TRBJ2-6; no clear D gene. The J call is doubtful: the DNA matches TRBJ2-7 better. From germline, CDR1 is DFQATT and CDR2 SNEGSKA (reference sequence). CDR3 length equals 13 residues. CDR3 sequence (DNA): TGCAGTGCCCCGGACGGTGCCTCCTACGAGCAGTACTTC. Protein product: CSAPDGASYEQYF.

The chain couples TRBV19 to TRBJ2-3; 7 bases are shared with TRBD2. V dropped 0 bases and J dropped 13; count of bases not matched to a gene: 7. The V gene's germline CDR1 is LNHDA and CDR2 SQIVND (reference sequence). The CDR3 contains 13 residues. In DNA form, the CDR3 reads TGTGCCAGTAGTATAGACCGGACTAGGCCCAAGTATTTT. Translation gives CASSIDRTRPKYF. The entire variable domain, with the rest obtained from reference TRBV19 and TRBJ2-3, is as follows: DGGITQSPKYLFRKEGQNVTLSCEQNLNHDAMYWYRQDPGQGLRLIYYSQIVNDFQKGDIAEGYSVSREKKESFPLTVTSAQKNPTAFYLCASSIDRTRPKYFGPGTRLTVL.

The rearrangement links TRBV5-1 to TRBJ2-2; D is tentatively TRBD1 or TRBD2 (5 bases each). CDR1 SGHRS and CDR2 YFSETQ come from the germline V gene. The CDR3 sequence is 14 residues long. Between the trimmed V and J ends, which lost 10 bases and 5 bases, there was a span of 18 bases. CDR3 nucleotide sequence: TGCGCCCAACAGGAGGTTCCCGGGACCGGGGAGCTGTTTTTT. Its protein is CAQQEVPGTGELFF.

The table lists this clonotype with many counts. CDR3 bases: TGTGCCAGCAGCTTTGGCGGTAATAGCAATCAGCCCCAGCATTTT. It encodes CASSFGGNSNQPQHF. V usage is TRBV5-6 and J usage is TRBJ1-5; D is undetermined. Trimming pared 2 bases from V and 0 bases from J, leaving 9 bases between. This CDR3 has 15 amino acids. In germline, CDR1 is SGHDT, CDR2 YYEEEE.